These 7 T cell receptor beta chains came from one sample sequenced in a study of blood T cell repertoires in COVID-19. Using immunoSEQ multiplex PCR, the repertoire was profiled, and TCRdb retains in-frame clones only, with some absent. This table has hundreds of thousands of clones, around 87% appearing once. The sequenced sample was peripheral blood. The source is a woman aged 45-59 years who had recovered from COVID-19.

The CDR3 loop reads CATSGQGLDQPQHF. CDR3 DNA sequence: TGTGCCACCAGTGGACAGGGGTTGGATCAGCCCCAGCATTTT. The chain couples TRBV15 to TRBJ1-5, with 9 bases that match TRBD1. The CDR3 covers 14 residues. Per the germline V gene, CDR1 is LNHNV and CDR2 is YYDKDF (reference sequence). V was pared by 6 bases and J by 5 bases, with 5 bases of the junction left unmatched.

The V call is TRBV6-2 or TRBV6-3, the J call TRBJ2-1; 8 nucleotides align to TRBD2. V lost 2 bases, J lost 3 bases, and 12 bases stayed unmatched. The CDR3 spans 18 residues. CDR1 and CDR2 from the germline V gene are MNHEY and SVGEGT. This CDR3 reads CASSYPLQRLAGYNEQFF. The CDR3, as DNA: TGTGCCAGCAGTTACCCCCTTCAGCGGCTAGCGGGCTACAATGAGCAGTTCTTC.

This chain joins TRBV4-3 and TRBJ1-4; TRBD1 is a possible D gene (5 bases). The CDR3 has 15 residues. Trimming removed 0 bases from V and 7 bases from J, with 12 bases in between. Germline V gene sequence: CDR1 LGHNA, CDR2 YSLEER. The CDR3 is CASSQDPAQGEKLFF. CDR3 nucleotides: TGCGCCAGCAGCCAAGATCCAGCCCAGGGTGAAAAACTGTTTTTT.

This sequence joins TRBV10-3 and TRBJ2-1; unclear D gene. The CDR3 sequence is 16 residues long. Trimming left V 4 bases short and J 0 bases short, with 13 bases between. The V gene's germline CDR1 is ENHRY and CDR2 SYGVKD. The CDR3 DNA reads TGTGCCATCAGTGTCGCACGGGTCAGCTCCTACAATGAGCAGTTCTTC. It codes for CAISVARVSSYNEQFF.

CDR3 protein: CASSPGQAGGYTF. CDR3 nucleotide sequence: TGCGCCAGCAGCCCCGGACAGGCCGGCGGCTACACCTTC. V is TRBV5-1 and J is TRBJ1-2; 7 nucleotides agree with TRBD1. The CDR3 covers 13 residues. V was pared by 4 bases and J by 8 bases, with 8 bases of the junction left unmatched. Germline assignment: CDR1 SGHRS and CDR2 YFSETQ.

The chain is built from TRBV6-1 and TRBJ2-5; TRBD1 might be the D (8 bases). Germline V gene lookup returns CDR1 MNHNS and CDR2 SASEGT. CDR3 size: 16 residues. Trimming stripped 0 bases from V and 4 bases from J, with 15 bases between. The CDR3 DNA sequence: TGTGCCAGCAGTGAAGCGGGGGGGACAGGAGGAGAGACCCAGTACTTC. It yields the protein CASSEAGGTGGETQYF.

Here the CDR3 DNA reads TGTGCCAGCAGTCGAGGACAGTCGGCCGGAGATGGCTACACCTTC. Its protein product is CASSRGQSAGDGYTF. This sequence joins TRBV6-5 and TRBJ1-2, with D perhaps matching TRBD1 (6 bases). V dropped 5 bases and J dropped 6 bases, with 19 bases sitting between them. This CDR3 region has 15 residues. Germline V lookup: CDR1 MNHEY, CDR2 SVGAGI.